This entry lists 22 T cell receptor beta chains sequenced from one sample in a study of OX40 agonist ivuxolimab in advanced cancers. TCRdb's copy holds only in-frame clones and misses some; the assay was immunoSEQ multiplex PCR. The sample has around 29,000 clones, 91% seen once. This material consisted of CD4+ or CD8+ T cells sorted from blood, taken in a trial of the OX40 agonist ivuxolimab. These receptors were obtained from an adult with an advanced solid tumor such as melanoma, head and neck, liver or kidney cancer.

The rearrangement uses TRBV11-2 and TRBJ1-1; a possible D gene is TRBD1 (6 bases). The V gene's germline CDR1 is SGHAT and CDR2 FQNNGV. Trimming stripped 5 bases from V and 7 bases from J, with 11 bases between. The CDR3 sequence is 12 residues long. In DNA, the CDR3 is TGTGCCAGCAGCCGCACAGGGAGTGAAGCTTTCTTT. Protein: CASSRTGSEAFF.

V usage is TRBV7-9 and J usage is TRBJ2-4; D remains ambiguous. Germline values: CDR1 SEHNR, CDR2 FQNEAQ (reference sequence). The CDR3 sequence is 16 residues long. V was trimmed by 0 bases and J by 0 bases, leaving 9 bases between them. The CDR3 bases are TGTGCCAGCAGCTTAGCGCCCCGAGAAGCCAAAAACATTCAGTACTTC. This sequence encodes CASSLAPREAKNIQYF.

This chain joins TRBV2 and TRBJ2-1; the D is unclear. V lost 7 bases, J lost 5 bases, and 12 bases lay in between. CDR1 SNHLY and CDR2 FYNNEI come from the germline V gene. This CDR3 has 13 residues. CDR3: CASKLEPNNEQFF. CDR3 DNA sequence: TGTGCCAGCAAGTTAGAACCCAACAATGAGCAGTTCTTC.

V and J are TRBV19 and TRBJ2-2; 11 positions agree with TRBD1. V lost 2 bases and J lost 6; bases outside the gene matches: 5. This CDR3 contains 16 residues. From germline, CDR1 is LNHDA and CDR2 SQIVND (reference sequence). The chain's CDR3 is CASSILWTGGSGELFF. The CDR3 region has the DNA TGTGCCAGTAGTATACTATGGACAGGGGGCTCCGGGGAGCTGTTTTTT.

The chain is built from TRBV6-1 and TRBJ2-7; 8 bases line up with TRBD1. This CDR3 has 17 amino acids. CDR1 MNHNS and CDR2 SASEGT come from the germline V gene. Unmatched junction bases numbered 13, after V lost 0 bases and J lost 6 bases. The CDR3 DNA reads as TGTGCCAGCAGTGAAGCAGTCGGGGTGCGGGGACAGGCCGAGCAGTACTTC. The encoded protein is CASSEAVGVRGQAEQYF.

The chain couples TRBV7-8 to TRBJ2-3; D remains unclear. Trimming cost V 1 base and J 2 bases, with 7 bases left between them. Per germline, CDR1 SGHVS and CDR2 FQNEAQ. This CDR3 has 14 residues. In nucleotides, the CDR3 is TGTGCCAGCAGCTTAGGAGAGATCACAGATACGCAGTATTTT. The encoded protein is CASSLGEITDTQYF. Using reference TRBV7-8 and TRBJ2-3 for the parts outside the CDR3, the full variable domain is GAGVSQSPRYKVAKRGQDVALRCDPISGHVSLFWYQQALGQGPEFLTYFQNEAQLDKSGLPSDRFFAERPEGSVSTLKIQRTQQEDSAVYLCASSLGEITDTQYFGPGTRLTVL.

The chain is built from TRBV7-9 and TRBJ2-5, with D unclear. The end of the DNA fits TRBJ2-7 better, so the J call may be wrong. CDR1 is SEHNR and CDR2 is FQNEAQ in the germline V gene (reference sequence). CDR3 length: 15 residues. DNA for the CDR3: TGTGCCAGCAGCTTAGGTGAGGCGGATTCATGCGAGCAGTACTTC. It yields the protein CASSLGEADSCEQYF.

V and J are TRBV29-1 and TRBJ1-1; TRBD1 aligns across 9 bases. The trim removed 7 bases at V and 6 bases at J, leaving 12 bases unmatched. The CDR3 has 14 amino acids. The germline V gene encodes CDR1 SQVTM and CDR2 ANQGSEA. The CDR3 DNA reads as TGCAGCGCCGAGAGGGGACAGGGTCCCGCTGAAGCTTTCTTT. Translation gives CSAERGQGPAEAFF.

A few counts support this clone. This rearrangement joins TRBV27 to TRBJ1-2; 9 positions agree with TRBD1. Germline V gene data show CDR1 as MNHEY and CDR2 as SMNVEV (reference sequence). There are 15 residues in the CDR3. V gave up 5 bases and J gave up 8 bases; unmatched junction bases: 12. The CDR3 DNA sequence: TGTGCCAGCAGTCGCACTCATGACAGGGGGAGCGGCTACACCTTC. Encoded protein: CASSRTHDRGSGYTF.

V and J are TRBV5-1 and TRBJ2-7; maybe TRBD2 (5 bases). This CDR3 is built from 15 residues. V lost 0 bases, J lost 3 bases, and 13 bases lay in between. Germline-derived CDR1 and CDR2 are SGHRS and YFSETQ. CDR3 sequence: CASSLVVGELYEQYF. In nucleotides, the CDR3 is TGCGCCAGCAGCTTGGTCGTCGGGGAGCTCTACGAGCAGTACTTC. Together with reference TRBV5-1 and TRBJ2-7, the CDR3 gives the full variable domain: KAGVTQTPRYLIKTRGQQVTLSCSPISGHRSVSWYQQTPGQGLQFLFEYFSETQRNKGNFPGRFSGRQFSNSRSEMNVSTLELGDSALYLCASSLVVGELYEQYFGPGTRLTVT.

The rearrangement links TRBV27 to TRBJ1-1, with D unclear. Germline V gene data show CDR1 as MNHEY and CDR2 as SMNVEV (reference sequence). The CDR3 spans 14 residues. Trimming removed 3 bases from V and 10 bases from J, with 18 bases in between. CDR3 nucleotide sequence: TGTGCCAGCAGTTTGTCGGGCTTCCCGGAGGGAGCTTTCTTT. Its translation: CASSLSGFPEGAFF.

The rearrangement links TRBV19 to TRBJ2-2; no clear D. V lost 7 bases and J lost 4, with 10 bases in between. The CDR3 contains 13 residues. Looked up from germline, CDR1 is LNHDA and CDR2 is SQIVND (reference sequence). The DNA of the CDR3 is TGTGCCAGTACCAACGGACCCACCGGGGAGCTGTTTTTT. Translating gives CASTNGPTGELFF. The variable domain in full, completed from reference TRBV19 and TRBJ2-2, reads DGGITQSPKYLFRKEGQNVTLSCEQNLNHDAMYWYRQDPGQGLRLIYYSQIVNDFQKGDIAEGYSVSREKKESFPLTVTSAQKNPTAFYLCASTNGPTGELFFGEGSRLTVL.

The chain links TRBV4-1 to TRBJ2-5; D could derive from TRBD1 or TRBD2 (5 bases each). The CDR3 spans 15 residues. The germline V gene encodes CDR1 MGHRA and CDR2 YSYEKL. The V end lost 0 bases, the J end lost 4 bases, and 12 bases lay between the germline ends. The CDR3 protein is CASSQDPGTGETQYF. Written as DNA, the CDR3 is TGCGCCAGCAGCCAAGATCCAGGGACGGGAGAGACCCAGTACTTC.

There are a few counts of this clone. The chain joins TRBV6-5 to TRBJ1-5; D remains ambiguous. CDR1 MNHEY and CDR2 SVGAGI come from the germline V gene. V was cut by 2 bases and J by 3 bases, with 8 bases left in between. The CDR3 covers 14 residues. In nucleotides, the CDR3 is TGTGCCAGCAGTTACAGCCAGGCCAATCAGCCCCAGCATTTT. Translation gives CASSYSQANQPQHF.

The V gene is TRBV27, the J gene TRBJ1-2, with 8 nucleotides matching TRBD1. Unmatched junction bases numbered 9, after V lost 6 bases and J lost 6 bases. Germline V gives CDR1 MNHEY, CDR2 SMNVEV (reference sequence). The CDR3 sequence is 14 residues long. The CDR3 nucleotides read TGTGCCAGCAGGCGATTAGGACAGGGCGATGGCTACACCTTC. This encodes CASRRLGQGDGYTF.

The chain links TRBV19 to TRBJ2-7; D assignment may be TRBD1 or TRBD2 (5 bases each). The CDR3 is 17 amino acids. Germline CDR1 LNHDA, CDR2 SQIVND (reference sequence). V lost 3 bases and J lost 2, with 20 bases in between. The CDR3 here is CASSIASGAERPYEQYF. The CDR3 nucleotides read TGTGCCAGTAGTATCGCTTCCGGGGCAGAACGGCCCTACGAGCAGTACTTC.

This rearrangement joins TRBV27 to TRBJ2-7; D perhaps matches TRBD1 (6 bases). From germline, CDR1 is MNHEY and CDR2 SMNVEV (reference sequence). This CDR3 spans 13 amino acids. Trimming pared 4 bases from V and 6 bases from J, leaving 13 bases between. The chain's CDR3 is CASSSRWTVEQYF. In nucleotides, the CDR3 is TGTGCCAGCAGTTCACGGTGGACAGTCGAGCAGTACTTC.

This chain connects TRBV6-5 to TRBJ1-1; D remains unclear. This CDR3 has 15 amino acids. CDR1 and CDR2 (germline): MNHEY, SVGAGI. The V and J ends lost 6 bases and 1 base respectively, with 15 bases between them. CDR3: CASSSWIWPNTEAFF. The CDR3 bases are TGTGCCAGCAGCTCCTGGATTTGGCCGAACACTGAAGCTTTCTTT.

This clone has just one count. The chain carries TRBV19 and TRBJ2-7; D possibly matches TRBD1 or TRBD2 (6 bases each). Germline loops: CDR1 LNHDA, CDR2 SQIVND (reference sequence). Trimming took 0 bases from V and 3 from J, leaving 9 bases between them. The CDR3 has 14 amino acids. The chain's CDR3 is CASSIDRGGYEQYF. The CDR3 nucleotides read TGTGCCAGTAGTATAGACAGGGGAGGCTACGAGCAGTACTTC.

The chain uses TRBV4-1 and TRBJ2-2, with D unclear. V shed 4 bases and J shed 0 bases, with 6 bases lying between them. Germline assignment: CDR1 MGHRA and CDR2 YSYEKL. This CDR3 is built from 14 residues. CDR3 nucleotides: TGCGCCAGCAGCCCCTCACCGAACACCGGGGAGCTGTTTTTT. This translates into CASSPSPNTGELFF.

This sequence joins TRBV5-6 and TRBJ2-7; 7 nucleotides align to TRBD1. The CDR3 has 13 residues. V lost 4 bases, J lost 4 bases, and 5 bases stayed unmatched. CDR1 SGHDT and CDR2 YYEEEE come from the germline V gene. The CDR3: CASSVGQPYEQYF. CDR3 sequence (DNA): TGTGCCAGCAGCGTGGGACAGCCTTACGAGCAGTACTTC.

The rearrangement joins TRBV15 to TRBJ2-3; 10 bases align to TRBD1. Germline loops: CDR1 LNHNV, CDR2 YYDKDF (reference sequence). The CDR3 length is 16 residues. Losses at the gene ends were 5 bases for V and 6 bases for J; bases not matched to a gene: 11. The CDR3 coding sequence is TGTGCCACCAGCTCGGGACAGGGGCGCCCCGGGGATACGCAGTATTTT. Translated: CATSSGQGRPGDTQYF.